A selection of T cell receptor beta chains follows, all from one sample in a study of blood T cell repertoires in COVID-19. The table came from immunoSEQ multiplex PCR; TCRdb's copy has only in-frame clones and leaves some out. The sample yields approximately 300,000 clones, roughly nine tenths seen once. The sequenced material came from PBMCs or T cells enriched from blood (not recorded which). The receptor source for this set is a man between 60 and 70 years old who had recovered from COVID-19. Both conserved end residues are trimmed from each CDR3. A clone size is listed for some rows: how often the clone was seen (once, few, many), or a class if it is expanded.

>once|TRBV5-1|TRBJ1-6
ASSVGQVPSYNSPLH
>once|TRBV9|TRBJ2-2
ASLPGLVRTGELF
>few|TRBV27|TRBJ2-7
ASSFKGQGISYEQY
>NA|TRBV28|TRBJ1-4
ASSLYRQGREKLF
>NA|TRBV5-1|TRBJ2-1
ASSLGAGVGRNEQF
>NA|TRBV7-3|TRBJ1-1
ASSLQENTEAF
>NA|TRBV6-2/TRBV6-3|TRBJ2-5
ASSLPGRARETQY
>few|TRBV6-5|TRBJ1-4
ASSSNGIGNEKLF
>NA|TRBV7-7|TRBJ1-1
ASSSRPGQVNTEAF
>NA|TRBV23-1|TRBJ2-1
ASRTMLAGDNEQF
>NA|TRBV7-9|TRBJ2-2
ASSQWGTGGTGELF
>once|TRBV20-1|TRBJ1-2
SARSDHGYT
>NA|TRBV24-1|TRBJ2-3
ATSDLQDRGTDTQY
>NA|TRBV5-1|TRBJ2-3
ASSLGSGRAADTQY
>NA|TRBV6-2/TRBV6-3|TRBJ2-1
ASSTEGQISYNEQF
>NA|TRBV30|TRBJ2-2
AWMWRERTGELF
>NA|TRBV14|TRBJ2-7
ASSQDGKYYEQY
>NA|TRBV29-1|TRBJ2-2
SVATMSGELF
>NA|TRBV29-1|TRBJ1-5
SAQGQGGNQPQH
>NA|TRBV29-1|TRBJ2-1
SVEDLAGASYNEQF
>NA|TRBV9|TRBJ2-5
ASSVADRGEETQY
>NA|TRBV6-2/TRBV6-3|TRBJ1-4
ASSYIAEEHRGRRNEKLF
>NA|TRBV24-1|TRBJ2-1
ATNNPSGAYNEQF
>NA|TRBV9|TRBJ1-1
ASSPQPGGTEAF
>NA|TRBV4-1|TRBJ1-2
ASSQDWQTYGYT
>NA|TRBV15|TRBJ1-1
ATSRGGGADTEAF
>NA|TRBV9|TRBJ2-7
ASSIPGQGSEQY
>once|TRBV28|TRBJ2-1
ASSSPGQSSYNEQF
>once|TRBV7-9|TRBJ2-7
ASSLSGISAGEQY
>NA|TRBV5-5|TRBJ1-5
ASSLGHRDQPQH
>NA|TRBV24-1|TRBJ2-1
ATSDPAPSGSLPSYNEQF
>NA|TRBV9|TRBJ2-5
ASSATGVQETQY
>NA|TRBV2|TRBJ1-5
ASSEQGGHSNQPQH
>once|TRBV24-1|TRBJ2-2
ATSDPRRQTGELF
>NA|TRBV5-1|TRBJ2-3
ASSLLAGGQVTDTQY
>NA|TRBV9|TRBJ2-7
ASSAGLAGRHEQY
>NA|TRBV3-1/TRBV3-2|TRBJ2-2
ASSHQFPFGGELF
>NA|TRBV5-4|TRBJ2-1
ASCLGGGTHNEQF
>NA|TRBV28|TRBJ1-2
ASSPTTGNYGYT
>NA|TRBV18|TRBJ2-5
ASSPGHQEETQY
>NA|TRBV28|TRBJ1-2
ASSLLAGEGYT
>NA|TRBV29-1|TRBJ2-3
SGRGGGLSTDTQY
>NA|TRBV23-1|TRBJ2-2
ASSRLRWGTELDGELF
>NA|TRBV11-2|TRBJ2-4
ASSLDGLAGIQY
>NA|TRBV18|TRBJ2-3
ASSPQLAGGRDTQY
>once|TRBV29-1|TRBJ2-7
SATLNYEQY
>NA|TRBV28|TRBJ2-6
ASRRVSGANVLT
>once|TRBV19|TRBJ2-3
ASRERERDTQY
>NA|TRBV7-2|TRBJ2-3
ASSVLASTDTQY
>NA|TRBV5-5|TRBJ1-4
ASNRHSTNEKLF
>NA|TRBV7-9|TRBJ2-3
ASSPRGGTSGTDTQY
>NA|TRBV6-5|TRBJ2-7
ASRKRAGEVYEQY
>NA|TRBV29-1|TRBJ1-4
SVSRGNEKLF
>NA|TRBV24-1|TRBJ2-5
ATSRGTSGSWAQETQY
>NA|TRBV21-1|TRBJ2-1
ASSKAVRELAGDMLGDHEQF